This T cell receptor beta chain was captured in a study of blood T cell repertoires in COVID-19. Across the study: Specimens from acute and convalescent COVID-19 originated in the United States, Italy and Spain. T cells, B-cell-depleted T cells, or PBMCs provided the cDNA or gDNA that served as material.

CDR1 is SEHNR and CDR2 is FQNEAQ in the germline V gene (reference sequence). The CDR3 loop spans 14 amino acids. With 9 bases clipped from V and 0 bases from J, the junction kept 5 bases outside the gene matches. This clone occurred once. Original processing notes: Using reference gene primer amplification, nucleated cell counts were estimated. This table comes from immunoSEQ multiplex PCR, and its TCRdb copy is limited to in-frame clones, with some not included. V, J and clone size were drawn from that table, and D and trimming were deduced from the DNA. Among some 150,000 clones listed, roughly nine tenths were seen once.

The V call is TRBV7-9, the J call TRBJ1-1; 9 nucleotides align to TRBD1. The sequence came from a woman aged 40 to 50 with acute or convalescent COVID-19. What was sequenced was peripheral blood. CDR3 nucleotides: TGTGCCAGTACAGGGGGCTCGATGAACACTGAAGCTTTCTTT. Protein sequence: CASTGGSMNTEAFF. Full variable domain (remainder filled in from reference TRBV7-9 and TRBJ1-1): DTGVSQNPRHKITKRGQNVTFRCDPISEHNRLYWYRQTLGQGPEFLTYFQNEAQLEKSRLLSDRFSAERPKGSFSTLEIQRTEQGDSAMYLCASTGGSMNTEAFFGQGTRLTVV.